These 7 T cell receptor beta chains share one sample of origin, sequenced in a study of monozygotic twins with inflammatory bowel disease. TCRdb re-called the 5' RACE reads, yielding one record per CDR3 amino acid sequence without DNA. This listing includes approximately 400,000 distinct CDR3 sequences. Material: blood. The source of these receptors is a human donor with ulcerative colitis or Crohn's disease, or a healthy co-twin of an affected twin (not recorded which).

The chain links TRBV5-4 to TRBJ1-4; TCRdb gives TRBD1 as the D gene, but with no DNA this cannot be confirmed. Germline V gene sequence: CDR1 SGHNT, CDR2 YYREEE (reference sequence). This CDR3 comprises 16 residues. The CDR3 spells CASSLGQGAWVEKLFF.

The rearrangement uses TRBV5-5 and TRBJ2-5. The CDR3 has 14 residues. Looked up from germline, CDR1 is SGHKS and CDR2 is YYEKEE (reference sequence). CDR3 sequence: CASSFRLSQETQYF. Full variable domain (remainder filled in from reference TRBV5-5 and TRBJ2-5): DAGVTQSPTHLIKTRGQQVTLRCSPISGHKSVSWYQQVLGQGPQFIFQYYEKEERGRGNFPDRFSARQFPNYSSELNVNALLLGDSALYLCASSFRLSQETQYFGPGTRLLVL.

The chain couples TRBV7-2 to TRBJ2-5; TCRdb picks TRBD2, but there is no DNA to check that call. Germline values: CDR1 SGHTA, CDR2 FQGNSA. CDR3 length: 15 amino acids. The CDR3: CASSLISGASETQYF.

This rearrangement joins TRBV10-3 to TRBJ2-7; the D call from TCRdb, TRBD2, cannot be confirmed without DNA. The V gene's germline CDR1 is ENHRY and CDR2 SYGVKD. The CDR3 contains 16 residues. The chain's CDR3 is CAISESKSSTDYEQYF.

The rearrangement uses TRBV5-1 and TRBJ1-2; TCRdb calls TRBD1, which cannot be checked without DNA. Germline V gene sequence: CDR1 SGHRS, CDR2 YFSETQ. This CDR3 is 15 amino acids long. CDR3 sequence: CASSLDTGTNYGYTF. The full variable domain, in which reference TRBV5-1 and TRBJ1-2 provide the parts outside the CDR3, is KAGVTQTPRYLIKTRGQQVTLSCSPISGHRSVSWYQQTPGQGLQFLFEYFSETQRNKGNFPGRFSGRQFSNSRSEMNVSTLELGDSALYLCASSLDTGTNYGYTFGSGTRLTVV.

This chain uses TRBV10-3 with TRBJ2-4; the D call of TRBD1 rests on TCRdb alone, since no DNA is present to check it. The germline V gene has CDR1 ENHRY and CDR2 SYGVKD. This CDR3 is 14 amino acids long. The CDR3 region is CAISEQGDKNIQYF.

The gene calls are TRBV7-9 and TRBJ2-2. The CDR3 has 12 residues. Germline V lookup: CDR1 SEHNR, CDR2 FQNEAQ (reference sequence). This CDR3 reads CASLVGTGELFF.